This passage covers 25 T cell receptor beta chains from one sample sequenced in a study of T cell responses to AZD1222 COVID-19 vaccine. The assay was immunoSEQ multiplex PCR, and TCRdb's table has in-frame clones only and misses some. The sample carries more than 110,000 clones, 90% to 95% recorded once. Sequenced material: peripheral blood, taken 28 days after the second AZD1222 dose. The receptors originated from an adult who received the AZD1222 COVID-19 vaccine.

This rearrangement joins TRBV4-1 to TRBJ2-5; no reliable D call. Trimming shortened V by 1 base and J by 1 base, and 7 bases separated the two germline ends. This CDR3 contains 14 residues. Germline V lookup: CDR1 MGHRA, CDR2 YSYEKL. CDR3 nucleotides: TGCGCCAGCAGCCAAGTTTCCAGCCAAGAGACCCAGTACTTC. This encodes CASSQVSSQETQYF.

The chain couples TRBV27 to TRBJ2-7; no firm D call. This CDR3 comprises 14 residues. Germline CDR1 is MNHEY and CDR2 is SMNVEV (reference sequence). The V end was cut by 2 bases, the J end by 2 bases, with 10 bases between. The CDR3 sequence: CASSLGPNTYEQYF. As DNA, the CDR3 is TGTGCCAGCAGTTTAGGGCCGAACACCTACGAGCAGTACTTC.

The CDR3 loop reads CAISETLTDTQYF. CDR3 nucleotide sequence: TGTGCCATCAGTGAGACATTAACAGATACGCAGTATTTT. The chain couples TRBV10-3 to TRBJ2-3; D not resolved. Germline V gene sequence: CDR1 ENHRY, CDR2 SYGVKD. V was shortened by 2 bases and J by 3 bases, with 6 bases between the two germline ends. The CDR3 contains 13 residues.

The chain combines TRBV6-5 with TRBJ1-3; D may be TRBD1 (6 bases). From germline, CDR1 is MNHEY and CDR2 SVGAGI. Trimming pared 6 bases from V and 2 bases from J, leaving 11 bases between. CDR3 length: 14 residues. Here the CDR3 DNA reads TGTGCCAGCAGCGGACAGCTAGCTGGAAACACCATATATTTT. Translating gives CASSGQLAGNTIYF.

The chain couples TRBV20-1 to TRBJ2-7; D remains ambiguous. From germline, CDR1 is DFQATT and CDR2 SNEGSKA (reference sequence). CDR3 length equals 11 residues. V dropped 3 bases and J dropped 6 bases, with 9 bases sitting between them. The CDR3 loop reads CSASSVREQYF. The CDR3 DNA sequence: TGCAGTGCTAGTTCAGTACGCGAGCAGTACTTC.

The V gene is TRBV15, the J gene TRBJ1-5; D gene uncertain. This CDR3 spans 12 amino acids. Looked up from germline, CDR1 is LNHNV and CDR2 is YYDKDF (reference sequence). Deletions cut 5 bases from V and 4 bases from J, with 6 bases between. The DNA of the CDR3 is TGTGCCACCAGCCCCCGGAATCAGCCCCAGCATTTT. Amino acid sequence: CATSPRNQPQHF.

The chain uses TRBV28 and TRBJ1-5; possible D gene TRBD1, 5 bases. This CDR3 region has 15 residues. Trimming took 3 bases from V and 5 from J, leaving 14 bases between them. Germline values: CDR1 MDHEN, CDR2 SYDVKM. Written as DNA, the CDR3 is TGTGCCAGCAGTTTTGAGGGACCAGGGTATCAGCCCCAGCATTTT. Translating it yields CASSFEGPGYQPQHF.

The CDR3 bases are TGTGCCAGCAGTTTATTCTCGCGCAGGAACACTGAAGCTTTCTTT. Amino acids: CASSLFSRRNTEAFF. V usage is TRBV27 and J usage is TRBJ1-1; D not certain. V lost 1 base and J 1 base, leaving 10 bases between the germline ends. From germline, CDR1 is MNHEY and CDR2 SMNVEV (reference sequence). The CDR3 loop spans 15 amino acids.

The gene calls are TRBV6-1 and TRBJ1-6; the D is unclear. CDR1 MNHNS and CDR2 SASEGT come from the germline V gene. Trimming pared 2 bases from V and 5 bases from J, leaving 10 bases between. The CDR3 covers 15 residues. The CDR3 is CASSEPGRNNSPLHF. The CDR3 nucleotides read TGTGCCAGCAGTGAACCAGGCCGAAATAATTCACCCCTCCACTTT.

CDR3 residues: CASSLGRVGSDEQFF. DNA of the CDR3: TGTGCCAGCAGTTTAGGTCGGGTAGGATCGGATGAGCAGTTCTTC. This chain connects TRBV6-2 or TRBV6-3 to TRBJ2-1; D not certain. CDR1 is MNHEY, CDR2 SVGEGT, per germline. V lost 4 bases to trimming and J lost 8 bases, with 18 bases between them. The CDR3 consists of 15 residues.

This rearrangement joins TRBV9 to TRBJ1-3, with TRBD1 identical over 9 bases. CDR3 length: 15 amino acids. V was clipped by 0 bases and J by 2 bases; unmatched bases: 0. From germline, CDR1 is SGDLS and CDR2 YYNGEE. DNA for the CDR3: TGTGCCAGCAGCGTAGACAGGGGGCCTGGAAACACCATATATTTT. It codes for CASSVDRGPGNTIYF.

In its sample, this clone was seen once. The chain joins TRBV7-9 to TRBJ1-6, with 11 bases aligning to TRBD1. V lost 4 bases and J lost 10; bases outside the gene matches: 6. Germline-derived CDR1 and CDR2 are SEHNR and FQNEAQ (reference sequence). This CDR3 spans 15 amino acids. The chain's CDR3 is CASSWDRGGRSPLHF. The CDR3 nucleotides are TGTGCCAGCAGCTGGGACAGGGGGGGTCGGTCACCCCTCCACTTT.

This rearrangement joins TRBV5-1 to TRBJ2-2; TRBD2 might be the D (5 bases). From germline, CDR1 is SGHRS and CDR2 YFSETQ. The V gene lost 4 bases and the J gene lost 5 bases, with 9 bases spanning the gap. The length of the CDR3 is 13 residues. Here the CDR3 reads CASSTEGTGELFF. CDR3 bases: TGCGCCAGCAGCACAGAGGGTACCGGGGAGCTGTTTTTT.

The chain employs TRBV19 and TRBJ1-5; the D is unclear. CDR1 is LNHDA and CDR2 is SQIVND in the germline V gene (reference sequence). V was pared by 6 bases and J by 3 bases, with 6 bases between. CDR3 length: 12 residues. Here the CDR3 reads CASRSYNQPQHF. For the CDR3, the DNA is TGTGCCAGTAGGAGCTACAATCAGCCCCAGCATTTT.

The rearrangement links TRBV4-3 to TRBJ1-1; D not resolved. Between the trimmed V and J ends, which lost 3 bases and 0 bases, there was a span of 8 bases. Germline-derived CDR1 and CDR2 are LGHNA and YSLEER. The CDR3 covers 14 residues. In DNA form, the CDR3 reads TGCGCCAGCAGCCAGACGGCGCTGAACACTGAAGCTTTCTTT. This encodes CASSQTALNTEAFF.

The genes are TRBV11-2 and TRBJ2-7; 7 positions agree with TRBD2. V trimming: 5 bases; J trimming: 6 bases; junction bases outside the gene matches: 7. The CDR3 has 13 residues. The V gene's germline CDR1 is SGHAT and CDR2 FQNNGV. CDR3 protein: CASSVGGSTEQYF. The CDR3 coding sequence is TGTGCCAGCAGCGTCGGGGGGTCGACCGAGCAGTACTTC.

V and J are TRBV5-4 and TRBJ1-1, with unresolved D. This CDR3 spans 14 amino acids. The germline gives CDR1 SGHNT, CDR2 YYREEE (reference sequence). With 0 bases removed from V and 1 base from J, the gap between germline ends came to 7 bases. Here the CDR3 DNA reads TGTGCCAGCAGCTTGGACAGATGGAACACTGAAGCTTTCTTT. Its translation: CASSLDRWNTEAFF.

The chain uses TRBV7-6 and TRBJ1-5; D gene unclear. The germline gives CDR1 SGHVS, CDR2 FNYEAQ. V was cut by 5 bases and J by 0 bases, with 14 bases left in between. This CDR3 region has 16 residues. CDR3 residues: CASSPHRTYSNQPQHF. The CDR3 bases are TGTGCCAGCAGCCCACACAGAACCTATAGCAATCAGCCCCAGCATTTT.

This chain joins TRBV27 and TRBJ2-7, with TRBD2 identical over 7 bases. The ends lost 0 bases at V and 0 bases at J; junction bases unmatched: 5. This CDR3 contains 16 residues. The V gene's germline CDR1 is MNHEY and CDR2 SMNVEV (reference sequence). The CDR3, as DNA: TGTGCCAGCAGTTTATCGTACGGGACTACCTCCTACGAGCAGTACTTC. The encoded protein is CASSLSYGTTSYEQYF.

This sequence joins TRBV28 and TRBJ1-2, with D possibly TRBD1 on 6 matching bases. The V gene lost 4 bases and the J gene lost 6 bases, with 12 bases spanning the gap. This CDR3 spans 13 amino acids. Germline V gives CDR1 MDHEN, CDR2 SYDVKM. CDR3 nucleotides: TGTGCCAGCAGTTGGTCCAGGGGTGATGGCTACACCTTC. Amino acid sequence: CASSWSRGDGYTF.

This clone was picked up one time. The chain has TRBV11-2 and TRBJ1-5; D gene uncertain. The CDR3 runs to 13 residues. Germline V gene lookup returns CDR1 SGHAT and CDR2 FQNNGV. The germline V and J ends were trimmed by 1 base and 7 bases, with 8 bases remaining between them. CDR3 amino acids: CASSLGILQPQHF. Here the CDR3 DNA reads TGTGCCAGCAGCTTAGGGATCCTACAGCCCCAGCATTTT.

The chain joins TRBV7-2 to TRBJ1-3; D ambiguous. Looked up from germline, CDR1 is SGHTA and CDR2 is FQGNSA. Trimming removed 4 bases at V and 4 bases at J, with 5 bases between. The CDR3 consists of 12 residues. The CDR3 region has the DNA TGTGCCAGCAGCTGGGTCGGAAACACCATATATTTT. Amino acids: CASSWVGNTIYF. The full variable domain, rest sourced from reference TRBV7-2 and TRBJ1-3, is GAGVSQSPSNKVTEKGKDVELRCDPISGHTALYWYRQSLGQGLEFLIYFQGNSAPDKSGLPSDRFSAERTGGSVSTLTIQRTQQEDSAVYLCASSWVGNTIYFGEGSWLTVV.

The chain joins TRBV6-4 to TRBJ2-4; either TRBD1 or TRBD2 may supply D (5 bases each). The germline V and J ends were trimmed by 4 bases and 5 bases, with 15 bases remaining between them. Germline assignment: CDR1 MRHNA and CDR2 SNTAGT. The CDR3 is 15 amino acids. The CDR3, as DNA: TGTGCCAGCAGTGTCGATGGGGGAGTTGAAAACATTCAGTACTTC. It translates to CASSVDGGVENIQYF.

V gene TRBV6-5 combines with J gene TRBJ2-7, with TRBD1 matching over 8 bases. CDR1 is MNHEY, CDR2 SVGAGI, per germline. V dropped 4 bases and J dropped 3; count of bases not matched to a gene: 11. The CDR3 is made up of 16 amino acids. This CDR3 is CASSSPGQGKFYEQYF. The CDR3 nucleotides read TGTGCCAGCAGTTCTCCCGGACAGGGAAAATTCTACGAGCAGTACTTC.

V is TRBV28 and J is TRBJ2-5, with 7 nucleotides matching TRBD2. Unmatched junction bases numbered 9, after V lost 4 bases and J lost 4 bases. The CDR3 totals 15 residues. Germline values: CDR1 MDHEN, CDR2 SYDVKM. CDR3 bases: TGTGCCAGCAGTTCTTATCTTGCTAGCGGAGAGACCCAGTACTTC. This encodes CASSSYLASGETQYF.